This record looks at one T cell receptor (beta chain) sequence and its context. This clone's antigen is unknown. The input lacks base qualities; no much larger clone sits a single base away. TCRbeta CDR3 regions were amplified from genomic DNA using the immunoSEQ Assay, a bias-controlled multiplex PCR. The original pipeline was this. Nucleated cell counts per sample were estimated from amplification of reference gene primers within the assay. To quantify the absolute abundance of each unique TCRbeta CDR3 rearrangement, sequence reads were collapsed and filtered. For each sample, productive Simpson clonality was calculated as the square root of Simpson's diversity index over productive rearrangements. What TCRdb holds here is the immuneACCESS table cut down to in-frame rearrangements. Part of the clones is not present; checked against another copy, under half of the missing clones reflect an unresolved V gene, and the others are unexplained. From that table come the V and J calls and clone size; the DNA was used to work out D and trimming. The sample table contains more than 150,000 clones; only one count was recorded for 60% to 80% of them. 17% of the sample goes to the ten largest clones.

In the prospective study, participants were about 18 to 90 years old, resided in 24 geographic areas of the United States, and were enrolled through a virtual design. In the prospective study, cohorts were assigned on the basis of participant-reported clinical history obtained from a screening survey and a study questionnaire. For ImmuneRACE Cohort 3, a participant was defined as recovered based on two consecutive negative NP/OP PCR tests, clearance by a healthcare professional, or resolution of symptoms. Mobile phlebotomists in the prospective study collected whole blood, serum and a nasopharyngeal or oropharyngeal swab from every participant. Participants in the prospective study had the option to provide additional blood draws and questionnaires over a 2-month period. Blood samples from the prospective study were shipped frozen or at room temperature prior to DNA extraction. The data originate from a study of blood T cell repertoires in COVID-19 (dated by TCRdb to 2019 to 2021). About the full investigation: Collaborator samples came from the United States, Italy and Spain and covered acute and convalescent phases of COVID-19. The material from the prospective study consisted of cDNA or gDNA derived from T cells, B-cell-depleted T cells, or PBMCs. Deeply sampled blood TCRbeta repertoires from subjects exposed to, actively infected with, or recovered from COVID-19 were included in the dataset. The repertoires were released in a freely available public database intended as a resource for research on the immune response to SARS-CoV-2. Samples were obtained from the ongoing ImmuneRACE study (first 160 participants) and from 1,200 or so subjects provided by 6 global collaborators. Sample metadata almost always included a de-identified subject ID, COVID-19 status, age in years and sex. HLA class I and class II types, where available, came from metadata supplied by the sample provider rather than from assay-based typing.

CDR1 and CDR2 (KGHSH, LQKENI) derive from the germline V gene. V is trimmed back by 3 bases and J by 10 bases, and the junction contains 10 bases that no gene match accounts for. Including the terminal cysteine and phenylalanine, the CDR3 comprises 15 residues. Of the read, only the CDR3 DNA is kept; its 45 bases are in frame from base 1. Beyond this particular receptor, the publication reports: The quantity of clinical and demographic metadata differed by source and by participant and was supplied without curation.

Source material: PBMCs or T cells enriched from blood (not recorded which). The sequence came from a woman aged 50 to 65 who had recovered from COVID-19. The V and J genes are TRBV18 and TRBJ2-1, and TRBD2 matches 9 of the central bases. The nucleotide sequence is TGTGCCAGCTCACCCGGGACTAGCCTTGGCCCCGAGCAGTTCTTC. Its translation is CASSPGTSLGPEQFF.